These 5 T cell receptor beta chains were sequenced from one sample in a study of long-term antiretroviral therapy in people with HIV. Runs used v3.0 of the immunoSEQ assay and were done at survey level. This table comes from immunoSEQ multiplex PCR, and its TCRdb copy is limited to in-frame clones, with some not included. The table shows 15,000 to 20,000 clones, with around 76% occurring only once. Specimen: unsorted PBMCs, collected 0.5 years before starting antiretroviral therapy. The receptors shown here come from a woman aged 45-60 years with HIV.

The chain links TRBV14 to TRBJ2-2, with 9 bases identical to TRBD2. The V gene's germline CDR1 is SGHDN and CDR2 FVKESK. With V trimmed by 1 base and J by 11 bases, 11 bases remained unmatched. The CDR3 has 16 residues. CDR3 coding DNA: TGTGCCAGCAGCCAAGTCTTGGGACTAGCTGCGCGAGAGCTGTTTTTT. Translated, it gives CASSQVLGLAARELFF.

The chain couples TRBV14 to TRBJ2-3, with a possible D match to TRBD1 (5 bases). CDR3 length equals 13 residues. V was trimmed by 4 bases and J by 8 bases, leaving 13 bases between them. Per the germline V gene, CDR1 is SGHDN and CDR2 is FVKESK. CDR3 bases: TGTGCCAGCAGCCTCCTTGGGGCTGCTACGCAGTATTTT. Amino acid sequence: CASSLLGAATQYF.

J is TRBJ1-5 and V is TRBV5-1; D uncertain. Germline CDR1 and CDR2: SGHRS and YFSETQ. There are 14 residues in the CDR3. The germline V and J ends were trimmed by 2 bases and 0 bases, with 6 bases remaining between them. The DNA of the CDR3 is TGCGCCAGCAGCTTTGGCGGTAGCAATCAGCCCCAGCATTTT. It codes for CASSFGGSNQPQHF.

Here the CDR3 reads CASSQRGSSYNEQFF. The CDR3 nucleotides read TGTGCCAGCAGCCAAAGGGGAAGCTCCTACAATGAGCAGTTCTTC. The chain carries TRBV2 and TRBJ2-1, with D perhaps matching TRBD1 (5 bases). Trimming cost V 6 bases and J 0 bases, with 12 bases left between them. There are 15 residues in the CDR3. CDR1 and CDR2 from the germline V gene are SNHLY and FYNNEI.

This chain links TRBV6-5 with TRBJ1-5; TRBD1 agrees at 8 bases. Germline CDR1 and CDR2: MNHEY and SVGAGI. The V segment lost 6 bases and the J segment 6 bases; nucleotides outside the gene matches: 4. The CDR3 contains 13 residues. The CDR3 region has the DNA TGTGCCAGCAGCCTCGACAGGGGTCAGCCCCAGCATTTT. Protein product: CASSLDRGQPQHF.